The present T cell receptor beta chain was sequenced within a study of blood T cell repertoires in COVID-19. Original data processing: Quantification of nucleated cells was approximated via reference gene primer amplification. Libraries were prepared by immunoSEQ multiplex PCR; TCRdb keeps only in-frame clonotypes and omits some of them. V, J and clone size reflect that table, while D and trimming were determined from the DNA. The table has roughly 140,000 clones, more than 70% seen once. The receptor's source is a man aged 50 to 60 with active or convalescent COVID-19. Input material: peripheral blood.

The CDR3 region has the DNA TGCAGCGTTCGTACAGATACGCAGTATTTT. It codes for CSVRTDTQYF. The V and J genes are TRBV29-1 and TRBJ2-3; D ambiguous. Looked up from germline, CDR1 is SQVTM and CDR2 is ANQGSEA. Deletions cut 5 bases from V and 3 bases from J, with 3 bases between. The CDR3 has 10 amino acids.